The 24 T cell receptor beta chains presented below share a single source sample, sequenced in a study of T-cell reconstitution after alpha-beta-depleted transplantation in children. Library preparation (for TCRbeta) was performed with unique molecular identifiers. TCRdb recomputed calls from the PCR reads with MiXCR, one row per CDR3 protein. The data hold fewer than 700,000 distinct CDR3 sequences, with roughly 13% observed a single time. Sample: PBMCs, mostly from graft donor cells, taken 360 days after TCRalphabeta/CD19-depleted stem cell transplant. Every receptor here comes from a male patient younger than 18 who had a stem cell transplant for acute myeloid leukemia, so the T cells may come from the graft donor.

This chain uses TRBV24-1 with TRBJ2-1, with 8 bases lining up with TRBD1. This CDR3 spans 13 amino acids. The germline V gene encodes CDR1 KGHDR and CDR2 SFDVKD. After removal of 10 bases from V and 3 bases from J, the junction contained 4 bases not matched to a gene. This CDR3 reads CATKDRDYNEQFF. The DNA of the CDR3 is TGTGCCACAAAGGACAGGGACTACAATGAGCAGTTCTTC.

The chain combines TRBV24-1 with TRBJ2-6; D might be TRBD1 or TRBD2, each matching 5 bases. Trimming stripped 3 bases from V and 0 bases from J, with 17 bases between. This CDR3 region has 19 residues. Germline V gene sequence: CDR1 KGHDR, CDR2 SFDVKD. The CDR3 protein is CATSDPMGPTLSGANVLTF. CDR3 DNA sequence: TGTGCCACCAGTGATCCAATGGGACCTACTCTCTCTGGGGCCAACGTCCTGACTTTC.

The chain has TRBV12-3 or TRBV12-4 and TRBJ1-1; the D gene is possibly TRBD1 (6 bases). This CDR3 is built from 13 residues. Trimming shortened V by 3 bases and J by 6 bases, and 11 bases separated the two germline ends. The CDR3 DNA sequence: TGTGCCAGCAGTTTCGCAGGGGACGCTGAAGCTTTCTTT. Its protein is CASSFAGDAEAFF.

This clonotype was seen only a few times. The CDR3 nucleotides are TGTGCCAGCTCATCGACGACGCGTGAAAAACTGTTTTTT. Translated, it gives CASSSTTREKLFF. The chain joins TRBV18 to TRBJ1-4; D unclear. Germline V gene data show CDR1 as KGHSH and CDR2 as LQKENI. Trimming shortened V by 5 bases and J by 7 bases, and 11 bases separated the two germline ends. The CDR3 spans 13 residues. The whole variable domain, remainder taken from reference TRBV18 and TRBJ1-4, is NAGVMQNPRHLVRRRGQEARLRCSPMKGHSHVYWYRQLPEEGLKFMVYLQKENIIDESGMPKERFSAEFPKEGPSILRIQQVVRGDSAAYFCASSSTTREKLFFGSGTQLSVL.

In its sample, this clonotype was seen a few times. V and J are TRBV28 and TRBJ2-7; 9 bases agree with TRBD2. Trimming took 6 bases from V and 0 from J; bases not matched to a gene: 9. Per the germline V gene, CDR1 is MDHEN and CDR2 is SYDVKM. CDR3 length: 16 residues. CDR3 DNA: TGTGCCAGCAGATCAAGCGGGAGGACCAGCTCCTACGAGCAGTACTTC. Amino acids: CASRSSGRTSSYEQYF.

This rearrangement joins TRBV25-1 to TRBJ2-1; TRBD2 matches at 9 bases. The V segment lost 1 base and the J segment 8 bases; nucleotides outside the gene matches: 6. CDR1 and CDR2 from the germline V gene are MGHDK and SYGVNS. The CDR3 is 15 amino acids. CDR3 DNA sequence: TGTGCCAGCAGTGAATTTAGCGGGAGATTGCATGAGCAGTTCTTC. It translates to CASSEFSGRLHEQFF. The full variable domain, completed using reference TRBV25-1 and TRBJ2-1, is EADIYQTPRYLVIGTGKKITLECSQTMGHDKMYWYQQDPGMELHLIHYSYGVNSTEKGDLSSESTVSRIRTEHFPLTLESARPSHTSQYLCASSEFSGRLHEQFFGPGTRLTVL.

This clonotype has a handful of counts. This rearrangement joins TRBV29-1 to TRBJ1-1, with D maybe TRBD1 (6 bases). The CDR3 has 13 residues. The germline V gene encodes CDR1 SQVTM and CDR2 ANQGSEA. V was trimmed by 7 bases and J by 3 bases, leaving 15 bases between them. The CDR3 here is CSEKQGRDTEAFF. CDR3 nucleotide sequence: TGCAGCGAAAAACAGGGCCGGGACACTGAAGCTTTCTTT.

The chain joins TRBV9 to TRBJ2-2; 8 nucleotides match TRBD2. The V gene's germline CDR1 is SGDLS and CDR2 YYNGEE. The CDR3 runs to 17 residues. The V gene end was trimmed by 1 base and the J gene end by 3 bases; junction bases not matched to a gene: 8. The CDR3 spells CASSVNGRDPHTGELFF. CDR3 sequence (DNA): TGTGCCAGCAGCGTAAACGGGAGGGACCCCCACACCGGGGAGCTGTTTTTT.

J is TRBJ2-3 and V is TRBV27, with D unclear. Between the trimmed V and J ends, which lost 2 bases and 5 bases, there was a span of 14 bases. Per the germline V gene, CDR1 is MNHEY and CDR2 is SMNVEV (reference sequence). The CDR3 is 15 amino acids. CDR3 amino acids: CASSLLSKLVDTQYF. In DNA form, the CDR3 reads TGTGCCAGCAGTTTACTAAGCAAGCTTGTAGATACGCAGTATTTT.

The J gene is TRBJ2-3, the V gene TRBV11-2; D is perhaps TRBD2 (5 bases). With 4 bases removed from V and 1 base from J, the gap between germline ends came to 18 bases. This CDR3 comprises 17 residues. Germline lookup yields CDR1 SGHAT and CDR2 FQNNGV. CDR3 sequence: CASSSGLGIARTDTQYF. The CDR3 DNA reads as TGTGCCAGCAGCTCTGGGCTCGGGATTGCTCGCACAGATACGCAGTATTTT.

This clonotype was detected only once. The rearrangement joins TRBV2 to TRBJ2-1; the match to TRBD2 covers 9 bases. This CDR3 has 19 residues. CDR1 and CDR2 from the germline V gene are SNHLY and FYNNEI. V shed 4 bases, J shed 5 bases, and the junction held 18 bases outside the gene matches. The CDR3 is CASSVSLAGMANNNNEQFF. The CDR3 bases are TGTGCCAGCAGTGTCTCACTAGCGGGTATGGCAAACAATAACAATGAGCAGTTCTTC.

This chain uses TRBV7-2 with TRBJ2-7; D unclear. Germline V lookup: CDR1 SGHTA, CDR2 FQGNSA. Trimming stripped 4 bases from V and 7 bases from J, with 17 bases between. The CDR3 runs 14 residues. CDR3 nucleotide sequence: TGTGCCAGCAGCTATTACCCCGGAGTGGGTGAGCAGTACTTC. This sequence encodes CASSYYPGVGEQYF.

V gene TRBV7-9 combines with J gene TRBJ2-1, with TRBD2 matching over 7 bases. With V trimmed by 2 bases and J by 8 bases, 12 bases remained unmatched. CDR3 length equals 16 residues. CDR1 is SEHNR, CDR2 FQNEAQ, per germline (reference sequence). This CDR3 reads CASSLRIGLGDDEQFF. DNA of the CDR3: TGTGCCAGCAGCTTACGTATAGGACTAGGGGACGATGAGCAGTTCTTC.

The rearrangement uses TRBV12-3 or TRBV12-4 and TRBJ2-1; 8 nucleotides match TRBD2. V trimming: 7 bases; J trimming: 3 bases; junction bases outside the gene matches: 8. The CDR3 is 15 amino acids. The DNA for the CDR3 is TGTGCCAGCACCCCGCCGGGACTAGTCTACAATGAGCAGTTCTTC. It is translated as CASTPPGLVYNEQFF.

V gene TRBV29-1 combines with J gene TRBJ2-1; D call uncertain. Trimming took 3 bases from V and 6 from J, leaving 6 bases between them. This CDR3 region has 11 residues. Germline loops: CDR1 SQVTM, CDR2 ANQGSEA. The CDR3 DNA sequence: TGCAGCGTTGATCTTTTCAATGAGCAGTTCTTC. It translates to CSVDLFNEQFF.

This clonotype was seen more than once but under ten times. The V gene is TRBV12-3 or TRBV12-4, the J gene TRBJ2-7, with D unresolved. V was clipped by 4 bases and J by 3 bases, with 16 bases between them. The CDR3 is made up of 15 amino acids. CDR3 in amino acids: CASSSSLAQIYEQYF. The DNA of the CDR3 is TGTGCCAGCAGTTCGTCCTTAGCCCAGATCTACGAGCAGTACTTC.

The V gene is TRBV24-1, the J gene TRBJ2-3; 10 bases fit TRBD2. This CDR3 has 17 amino acids. J lost 3 bases, V lost 0 bases, and 5 bases had no gene match. The germline V gene has CDR1 KGHDR and CDR2 SFDVKD. CDR3 in amino acids: CATSDLPPSGSTDTQYF. The CDR3 nucleotides read TGTGCCACCAGTGATTTGCCCCCTAGCGGGAGTACAGATACGCAGTATTTT.

This clonotype has only a few counts. This sequence joins TRBV29-1 and TRBJ2-1, with D possibly being TRBD2 (6 bases). The V end lost 5 bases, the J end lost 8 bases, and 7 bases lay between the germline ends. The CDR3 totals 10 residues. Germline CDR1 and CDR2: SQVTM and ANQGSEA. In DNA, the CDR3 is TGCAGCGTTAGCGGGCATGAGCAGTTCTTC. It is translated as CSVSGHEQFF.

This sequence joins TRBV29-1 and TRBJ2-2, with a weak D call TRBD2 (5 bases). V was pared by 8 bases and J by 5 bases, with 15 bases between. Per the germline V gene, CDR1 is SQVTM and CDR2 is ANQGSEA. CDR3 length: 13 amino acids. In DNA, the CDR3 is TGCAGCCATCCCCGGGAAGGGACCGGGGAGCTGTTTTTT. Protein sequence: CSHPREGTGELFF.

A few counts support this clonotype. This rearrangement joins TRBV20-1 to TRBJ2-3; weak D call: TRBD2 (6 bases). The CDR3 is 14 residues long. V lost 2 bases and J 6 bases, leaving 15 bases between the germline ends. Germline CDR1 reads DFQATT; CDR2 reads SNEGSKA (reference sequence). CDR3 DNA: TGCAGTGCTAGAAAGGCTAGCGTGAGGGATACGCAGTATTTT. It specifies CSARKASVRDTQYF.

This clonotype has just a few counts. The chain uses TRBV27 and TRBJ2-7; D remains unclear. CDR3 length: 13 residues. CDR1 is MNHEY, CDR2 SMNVEV, per germline (reference sequence). V lost 3 bases to trimming and J lost 2 bases, with 8 bases between them. The DNA for the CDR3 is TGTGCCAGCAGTTTGAAAATCGCCTACGAGCAGTACTTC. Its protein product is CASSLKIAYEQYF.

The chain joins TRBV29-1 to TRBJ2-7; D uncertain. This CDR3 spans 15 amino acids. Trimming removed 3 bases from V and 2 bases from J, with 17 bases in between. The germline gives CDR1 SQVTM, CDR2 ANQGSEA. CDR3 residues: CSVELLIGEPYEQYF. The CDR3 nucleotides read TGCAGCGTTGAGCTGCTGATAGGAGAGCCCTACGAGCAGTACTTC.

This clonotype was counted a few times. This sequence joins TRBV5-5 and TRBJ2-1, with D unresolved. The CDR3 has 13 residues. Trimming took 3 bases from V and 2 from J, leaving 6 bases between them. CDR1 is SGHKS, CDR2 YYEKEE, per germline (reference sequence). CDR3 nucleotide sequence: TGTGCCAGCAGCTGGCCGGCCTACAATGAGCAGTTCTTC. The encoded protein is CASSWPAYNEQFF. Together with reference TRBV5-5 and TRBJ2-1, the CDR3 gives the full variable domain: DAGVTQSPTHLIKTRGQQVTLRCSPISGHKSVSWYQQVLGQGPQFIFQYYEKEERGRGNFPDRFSARQFPNYSSELNVNALLLGDSALYLCASSWPAYNEQFFGPGTRLTVL.

The chain couples TRBV19 to TRBJ2-5; D is possibly TRBD1 (5 bases). V was trimmed by 5 bases and J by 5 bases, leaving 21 bases between them. The CDR3 covers 16 residues. The germline V gene encodes CDR1 LNHDA and CDR2 SQIVND (reference sequence). The CDR3 nucleotides are TGTGCCAGTAGTTTCCTATCGACAGTGGGTGCGGAGACCCAGTACTTC. Translated: CASSFLSTVGAETQYF.